The rows below give T cell receptor beta chains drawn from one sample of a study of OX40 agonist ivuxolimab in advanced cancers. Clones were sequenced by immunoSEQ multiplex PCR, and TCRdb holds only the in-frame ones, with some missing. The table lists 55,000 or so clones, roughly nine tenths of them singletons, with 16% in the top ten. Sequenced material: CD4+ or CD8+ T cells sorted from blood, taken in a trial of the OX40 agonist ivuxolimab. Source of these receptors: an adult with an advanced solid tumor such as melanoma, head and neck, liver or kidney cancer. CDR3s include the opening cysteine and the closing phenylalanine or tryptophan. The order of the fields is CDR3 DNA, CDR3 protein, CDR3 length, clone size, D gene, J gene, V gene. D genes are given only for firm matches. Only part of the rows carry a size: once, few, many, or a class if the clone is expanded.

CDR3nt: TGTGCCAGCTCACCATCCCTAGCGGGAGACAATGAGCAGTTCTTC
CDR3aa: CASSPSLAGDNEQFF
len: 15
abundance: -
d_gene: TRBD2
j_gene: TRBJ2-1
v_gene: TRBV18

CDR3nt: TGCAGCGTGGTGGGGGGTGTTTCAGATACGCAGTATTTT
CDR3aa: CSVVGGVSDTQYF
len: 13
abundance: -
d_gene: -
j_gene: TRBJ2-3
v_gene: TRBV29-1

CDR3nt: TGTGCCAGCAGCCAAGTTGGGCCTAGCGCCTACGAGCAGTACTTC
CDR3aa: CASSQVGPSAYEQYF
len: 15
abundance: -
d_gene: -
j_gene: TRBJ2-7
v_gene: TRBV14

CDR3nt: TGTGCCAGCAGGACAGGGGCAACAGATACGCAGTATTTT
CDR3aa: CASRTGATDTQYF
len: 13
abundance: -
d_gene: TRBD1
j_gene: TRBJ2-3
v_gene: TRBV6-1

CDR3nt: TGTGCCAGCAGCCCCAGGGGCGGCAATCAGCCCCAGCATTTT
CDR3aa: CASSPRGGNQPQHF
len: 14
abundance: few
d_gene: -
j_gene: TRBJ1-5
v_gene: TRBV7-9

CDR3nt: TGTGCCAGTAGTATCCAACTAGCGGACTACAATGAGCAGTTCTTC
CDR3aa: CASSIQLADYNEQFF
len: 15
abundance: -
d_gene: TRBD2
j_gene: TRBJ2-1
v_gene: TRBV19

CDR3nt: TGTGCCAGCAGGCATTCGACAGGGGTTAACTATGGCTACACCTTC
CDR3aa: CASRHSTGVNYGYTF
len: 15
abundance: once
d_gene: TRBD1
j_gene: TRBJ1-2
v_gene: TRBV28

CDR3nt: TGTGCCAGCAGCTTGTTAGACCCTCGTTCCGGCTACACCTTC
CDR3aa: CASSLLDPRSGYTF
len: 14
abundance: -
d_gene: -
j_gene: TRBJ1-2
v_gene: TRBV5-5

CDR3nt: TGTGCCAGCAGTTGGACAGGGCGCCCTGGCTACACCTTC
CDR3aa: CASSWTGRPGYTF
len: 13
abundance: -
d_gene: TRBD1
j_gene: TRBJ1-2
v_gene: TRBV5-6

CDR3nt: TGTGCCAGCCGTCGGGGGACCGAAAAACTGTTTTTT
CDR3aa: CASRRGTEKLFF
len: 12
abundance: -
d_gene: -
j_gene: TRBJ1-4
v_gene: TRBV6-5

CDR3nt: TGTGCCAGCAGCTTAATTAAAAGCGGGAGAAATGAGCAGTTCTTC
CDR3aa: CASSLIKSGRNEQFF
len: 15
abundance: -
d_gene: TRBD2
j_gene: TRBJ2-1
v_gene: TRBV7-3

CDR3nt: TGTGCCAGCACGCAGGCCGGGGCCAACGTCCTGACTTTC
CDR3aa: CASTQAGANVLTF
len: 13
abundance: -
d_gene: -
j_gene: TRBJ2-6
v_gene: TRBV7-3

CDR3nt: TGTGCCAGTACCTCCGGGGACAGACACAATGAGCAGTTCTTC
CDR3aa: CASTSGDRHNEQFF
len: 14
abundance: -
d_gene: TRBD1
j_gene: TRBJ2-1
v_gene: TRBV19

CDR3nt: TGTGCCAGCAGCCTCCCCCCGGGCGTGGAGGAAGCTTTCTTT
CDR3aa: CASSLPPGVEEAFF
len: 14
abundance: -
d_gene: -
j_gene: TRBJ1-1
v_gene: TRBV7-9

CDR3nt: TGCGCCAGCAGCCAAAAAGGGATGCTTAGCTGGAGCTCCTACAATGAGCAGTTCTTC
CDR3aa: CASSQKGMLSWSSYNEQFF
len: 19
abundance: -
d_gene: -
j_gene: TRBJ2-1
v_gene: TRBV4-1

CDR3nt: TGTGCCAGCAGCAAAGACAGGAGCTCCTACAATGAGCAGTTCTTC
CDR3aa: CASSKDRSSYNEQFF
len: 15
abundance: -
d_gene: -
j_gene: TRBJ2-1
v_gene: TRBV6-6

CDR3nt: TGCGCCAGCAGCTTGGGGCAGCCTGACGCCGACGAGCAGTACTTC
CDR3aa: CASSLGQPDADEQYF
len: 15
abundance: few
d_gene: -
j_gene: TRBJ2-7
v_gene: TRBV5-1

CDR3nt: TGTGCCAGCAACCAAGTGGGAGCCGGGGAGCTGTTTTTT
CDR3aa: CASNQVGAGELFF
len: 13
abundance: -
d_gene: -
j_gene: TRBJ2-2
v_gene: TRBV9

CDR3nt: TGCGCCAGCAGTGAGGACGGGCAAAACATTCAGTACTTC
CDR3aa: CASSEDGQNIQYF
len: 13
abundance: -
d_gene: -
j_gene: TRBJ2-4
v_gene: TRBV10-1

CDR3nt: TGTGCCAGCAGTTTGGGCATACCCGGGGAGCTGTTTTTT
CDR3aa: CASSLGIPGELFF
len: 13
abundance: once
d_gene: -
j_gene: TRBJ2-2
v_gene: TRBV28

CDR3nt: TGTGCCAGCAGCGGGAGGGGACTAGCGGGAGGGCCTAGTGAGCAGTTCTTC
CDR3aa: CASSGRGLAGGPSEQFF
len: 17
abundance: few
d_gene: TRBD2
j_gene: TRBJ2-1
v_gene: TRBV7-9

CDR3nt: TGTGCCAGCAGTGAAAGACGAAGCTCCTATAATTCACCCCTCCACTTT
CDR3aa: CASSERRSSYNSPLHF
len: 16
abundance: -
d_gene: -
j_gene: TRBJ1-6
v_gene: TRBV2

CDR3nt: TGTGCCAGCAGCTTCTCGCAGGGTGCCAATCAGCCCCAGCATTTT
CDR3aa: CASSFSQGANQPQHF
len: 15
abundance: -
d_gene: -
j_gene: TRBJ1-5
v_gene: TRBV7-9

CDR3nt: TGCAGCGCCTTGATCACTAGCGGGCAAGAGACCCAGTACTTC
CDR3aa: CSALITSGQETQYF
len: 14
abundance: once
d_gene: TRBD2
j_gene: TRBJ2-5
v_gene: TRBV29-1

CDR3nt: TGTGCCAGCAGTTATCAGGGGGCTACTGAAGCTTTCTTT
CDR3aa: CASSYQGATEAFF
len: 13
abundance: -
d_gene: TRBD1
j_gene: TRBJ1-1
v_gene: TRBV5-4

CDR3nt: TGTGCCAGCGCCCGACAGGGCCTGGGGACTGAAGCTTTCTTT
CDR3aa: CASARQGLGTEAFF
len: 14
abundance: -
d_gene: TRBD1
j_gene: TRBJ1-1
v_gene: TRBV28

CDR3nt: TGTGCCAGCTCGCAGGGGAGGAACACTGAAGCTTTCTTT
CDR3aa: CASSQGRNTEAFF
len: 13
abundance: medium-sized
d_gene: -
j_gene: TRBJ1-1
v_gene: TRBV18

CDR3nt: TGTGCCAGCTCACGGATCTATGGCTACACCTTC
CDR3aa: CASSRIYGYTF
len: 11
abundance: few
d_gene: -
j_gene: TRBJ1-2
v_gene: TRBV18